This entry lists 10 T cell receptor beta chains sequenced from one sample in a study of cytomegalovirus exposure and HLA in healthy donors. This PCR relied on a set of 60 Vbeta primers and 13 Jbeta primers. Only in-frame clones appear in the TCRdb table, and some are missing; sequencing was by immunoSEQ multiplex PCR. The table has around 180,000 clones, over 65% seen once. The sequenced sample consisted of PBMCs. Receptors originate from a man in his 60s in good health and CMV-seronegative.

The rearrangement links TRBV9 to TRBJ2-2, with D uncertain. Germline CDR1 SGDLS, CDR2 YYNGEE. This CDR3 contains 13 residues. V gave up 1 base and J gave up 7 bases, with 8 bases separating them. CDR3 amino acids: CASSVLPGGELFF. The CDR3 DNA reads as TGTGCCAGCAGCGTACTACCCGGCGGGGAGCTGTTTTTT.

V usage is TRBV7-9 and J usage is TRBJ2-1; 9 positions agree with TRBD2. Germline V gene lookup returns CDR1 SEHNR and CDR2 FQNEAQ (reference sequence). V lost 2 bases, J lost 1 base, and 0 bases stayed unmatched. This CDR3 is built from 15 residues. CDR3: CASSLLAGSYNEQFF. CDR3 DNA sequence: TGTGCCAGCAGCTTACTAGCGGGGTCCTACAATGAGCAGTTCTTC.

As concerns this clone: In the same sample, other DNA sequences code for this CDR3. The chain carries TRBV5-4 and TRBJ1-4, with TRBD1 identical over 8 bases. Looked up from germline, CDR1 is SGHNT and CDR2 is YYREEE (reference sequence). This CDR3 region has 14 residues. J gave up 8 bases and V 4 bases, and 7 bases lay outside the gene matches. The CDR3 spells CASSLGQGREKLFF. DNA of the CDR3: TGTGCCAGCAGCCTTGGACAGGGTCGGGAAAAACTGTTTTTT.

There are a few counts of this clone. The chain couples TRBV10-3 to TRBJ1-1, with TRBD1 as a possible D gene (6 bases). V gave up 3 bases and J gave up 10 bases, with 18 bases separating them. Per germline, CDR1 ENHRY and CDR2 SYGVKD. CDR3 length equals 14 residues. The CDR3, as DNA: TGTGCCATCAGTGATAGGGAAAACAGGGAAACAGCTTTCTTT. Its translation: CAISDRENRETAFF.

The chain carries TRBV5-1 and TRBJ1-5, with 9 nucleotides matching TRBD1. The CDR3 has 15 residues. The germline V gene encodes CDR1 SGHRS and CDR2 YFSETQ. With V trimmed by 2 bases and J by 10 bases, 10 bases remained unmatched. This CDR3 reads CASSFYPDRGQPQHF. In DNA, the CDR3 is TGCGCCAGCAGCTTTTACCCGGACAGGGGACAACCCCAGCATTTT.

The chain carries TRBV5-4 and TRBJ1-2; TRBD1 is a possible D gene (5 bases). Germline V gene sequence: CDR1 SGHNT, CDR2 YYREEE (reference sequence). This CDR3 is 14 amino acids long. With 3 bases removed from V and 8 bases from J, the gap between germline ends came to 17 bases. The CDR3 loop is CASSYSGLQGGYTF. CDR3 in DNA: TGTGCCAGCAGCTATTCGGGACTTCAGGGCGGCTACACCTTC.

This clone was counted a few times. The chain carries TRBV4-2 and TRBJ2-7; 8 positions match TRBD1. CDR1 and CDR2 from the germline V gene are LGHNA and YNFKEQ. V trimming: 1 base; J trimming: 0 bases; junction bases outside the gene matches: 8. The CDR3 covers 17 residues. CDR3 residues: CASSQVGPGTGSYEQYF. CDR3 coding DNA: TGTGCCAGCAGCCAAGTCGGGCCCGGGACAGGCTCCTACGAGCAGTACTTC.

The chain is built from TRBV28 and TRBJ2-2; 7 bases align to TRBD1. Per the germline V gene, CDR1 is MDHEN and CDR2 is SYDVKM. V shed 3 bases, J shed 5 bases, and the junction held 6 bases outside the gene matches. This CDR3 contains 15 residues. This CDR3 is CASSFVNRGTGELFF. The CDR3 DNA sequence: TGTGCCAGCAGTTTTGTAAACAGGGGTACCGGGGAGCTGTTTTTT.

The rearrangement uses TRBV27 and TRBJ1-4; D gene uncertain. Trimming took off 6 bases at V and 5 bases at J, with 4 bases between the two ends. Germline assignment: CDR1 MNHEY and CDR2 SMNVEV (reference sequence). This CDR3 spans 11 amino acids. CDR3 protein: CASSSNEKLFF. DNA for the CDR3: TGTGCCAGCAGCTCGAATGAAAAACTGTTTTTT.

This chain connects TRBV6-1 to TRBJ1-2; 9 nucleotides line up with TRBD1. The V and J ends lost 7 bases and 3 bases, in that order; junction bases with no gene match: 9. The CDR3 totals 15 residues. In germline, CDR1 is MNHNS, CDR2 SASEGT. In DNA, the CDR3 is TGTGCCAGCACCGACCGGACAGGGGAGCACTATGGCTACACCTTC. This codes for CASTDRTGEHYGYTF.